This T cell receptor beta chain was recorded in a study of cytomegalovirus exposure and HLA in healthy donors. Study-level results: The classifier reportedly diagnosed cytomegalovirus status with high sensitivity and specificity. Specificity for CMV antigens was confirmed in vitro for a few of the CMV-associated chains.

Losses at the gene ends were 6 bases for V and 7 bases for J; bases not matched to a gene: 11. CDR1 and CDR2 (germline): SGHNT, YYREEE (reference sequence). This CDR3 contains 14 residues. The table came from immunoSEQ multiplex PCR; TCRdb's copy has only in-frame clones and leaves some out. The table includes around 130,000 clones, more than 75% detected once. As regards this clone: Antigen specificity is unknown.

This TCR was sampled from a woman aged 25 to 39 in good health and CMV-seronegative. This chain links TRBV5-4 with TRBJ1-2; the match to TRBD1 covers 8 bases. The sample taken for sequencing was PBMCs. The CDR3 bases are TGTGCCAGCAACGCATTCAGGGGGCAGGCTGGCTACACCTTC. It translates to CASNAFRGQAGYTF.